Here is one TCR beta chain with its context. This CDR3 contains 13 residues. Germline values: CDR1 ENHRY, CDR2 SYGVKD. Unmatched junction bases numbered 2, after V lost 6 bases and J lost 4 bases. This sample stems from a study of blood T cell repertoires in COVID-19. Background on the study: The United States, Italy and Spain were the sources of the acute and convalescent COVID-19 samples. Sources were T cells, B-cell-depleted T cells, or PBMCs; the material itself was cDNA or gDNA.

Participants' own reports of clinical history determined their cohort assignment. TCRdb keeps only in-frame clones here, not all; method: immunoSEQ multiplex PCR. Altogether under 300,000 clones are present, around 80% being singletons, with the ten largest covering approximately 15%. The clonotype originates from a man aged 35 to 55 who had recovered from COVID-19. Sequenced input: PBMCs or T cells enriched from blood (not recorded which). This chain connects TRBV10-3 to TRBJ1-4, with 7 bases matching TRBD1. The CDR3 spells CAIRRDSNEKLFF. The CDR3 DNA reads TGTGCCATCAGGCGGGACAGTAATGAAAAACTGTTTTTT.